One and the same sample provided the 15 T cell receptor beta chains below, sequenced in a study of memory CD4+ T cells and cytomegalovirus serostatus. This table comes from immunoSEQ multiplex PCR, and its TCRdb copy is limited to in-frame clones, with some not included. The repertoire holds tens of thousands of clones, with around three quarters as singletons. Single viable CD3+CD4+CD8-CD45RO+ cells were sorted as the memory CD4+ T cells. Specimen: memory CD4+ T cells from blood. The source of these receptors is an adult in good health and CMV-seronegative.

This chain joins TRBV28 and TRBJ2-7; 10 bases agree with TRBD2. V dropped 2 bases and J dropped 4; count of bases not matched to a gene: 8. CDR1 and CDR2 (germline): MDHEN, SYDVKM. This CDR3 is built from 16 residues. The CDR3 loop is CASSLRPSGGMYEQYF. Here the CDR3 DNA reads TGTGCCAGCAGTTTAAGGCCTAGCGGGGGTATGTACGAGCAGTACTTC. The variable domain in full, completed from reference TRBV28 and TRBJ2-7, reads DVKVTQSSRYLVKRTGEKVFLECVQDMDHENMFWYRQDPGLGLRLIYFSYDVKMKEKGDIPEGYSVSREKKERFSLILESASTNQTSMYLCASSLRPSGGMYEQYFGPGTRLTVT.

The chain joins TRBV5-4 to TRBJ2-3; 7 bases fit TRBD1. Germline values: CDR1 SGHNT, CDR2 YYREEE (reference sequence). This CDR3 is 17 amino acids long. V shed 3 bases and J 0 bases; nucleotides not matched to a gene: 10. The CDR3 loop reads CASSSTFRQGSTDTQYF. CDR3 bases: TGTGCCAGCAGCTCGACCTTCCGACAGGGAAGCACAGATACGCAGTATTTT. Looking up the rest from reference TRBV5-4 and TRBJ2-3 gives the full variable domain: ETGVTQSPTHLIKTRGQQVTLRCSSQSGHNTVSWYQQALGQGPQFIFQYYREEENGRGNFPPRFSGLQFPNYSSELNVNALELDDSALYLCASSSTFRQGSTDTQYFGPGTRLTVL.

This chain joins TRBV19 and TRBJ1-5, with TRBD1 as a possible D gene (5 bases). The CDR3 totals 13 residues. V was pared by 10 bases and J by 3 bases, with 13 bases between. The germline V gene has CDR1 LNHDA and CDR2 SQIVND (reference sequence). CDR3 residues: CATQWGDNQPQHF. DNA for the CDR3: TGTGCCACCCAGTGGGGGGACAATCAGCCCCAGCATTTT.

This chain joins TRBV25-1 and TRBJ1-2, with TRBD1 identical over 7 bases. Losses at the gene ends were 4 bases for V and 2 bases for J; bases not matched to a gene: 7. This CDR3 has 15 residues. Germline V gene data show CDR1 as MGHDK and CDR2 as SYGVNS. This CDR3 reads CASSASDRVNYGYTF. In nucleotides, the CDR3 is TGTGCCAGCAGTGCGAGCGACAGGGTGAACTATGGCTACACCTTC.

This sequence joins TRBV19 and TRBJ2-3; D is perhaps TRBD2 (6 bases). The CDR3 is made up of 15 amino acids. V was trimmed by 5 bases and J by 2 bases, leaving 14 bases between them. Germline assignment: CDR1 LNHDA and CDR2 SQIVND (reference sequence). CDR3 region: CASSSPAGYTDTQYF. The CDR3 bases are TGTGCCAGTAGTTCCCCGGCGGGATACACAGATACGCAGTATTTT.

The gene calls are TRBV6-5 and TRBJ2-7; D not certain. V was shortened by 0 bases and J by 4 bases, with 4 bases between the two germline ends. The CDR3 runs to 12 residues. Looked up from germline, CDR1 is MNHEY and CDR2 is SVGAGI. CDR3 sequence (DNA): TGTGCCAGCAGTTACTCCTTGTACGAGCAGTACTTC. Protein: CASSYSLYEQYF.

The chain employs TRBV4-2 and TRBJ2-7; perhaps TRBD1 as D (6 bases). The CDR3 length is 15 residues. The germline gives CDR1 LGHNA, CDR2 YNFKEQ. Trimming pared 0 bases from V and 3 bases from J, leaving 12 bases between. The CDR3 spells CASSQDFSGVYEQYF. As DNA, the CDR3 is TGTGCCAGCAGCCAAGATTTCTCAGGGGTCTACGAGCAGTACTTC.

The J gene is TRBJ2-2, the V gene TRBV19; 8 nucleotides align to TRBD1. The V gene end was trimmed by 8 bases and the J gene end by 1 base; junction bases not matched to a gene: 3. The V gene's germline CDR1 is LNHDA and CDR2 SQIVND (reference sequence). This CDR3 spans 14 amino acids. As DNA, the CDR3 is TGTGCCAGTCGCGGACAGGGGAACACCGGGGAGCTGTTTTTT. This gives the protein CASRGQGNTGELFF.

J is TRBJ1-4 and V is TRBV4-2; D call uncertain. CDR1 and CDR2 (germline): LGHNA, YNFKEQ. V shed 0 bases and J shed 5 bases, with 7 bases lying between them. The CDR3 contains 14 residues. Here the CDR3 reads CASSQDLQNEKLFF. In DNA form, the CDR3 reads TGTGCCAGCAGCCAAGATTTGCAGAATGAAAAACTGTTTTTT.

This clone was found a few times. This sequence joins TRBV28 and TRBJ1-2; no definite D call. The CDR3 loop spans 12 amino acids. Germline assignment: CDR1 MDHEN and CDR2 SYDVKM. V lost 2 bases and J 6 bases, leaving 7 bases between the germline ends. CDR3 DNA sequence: TGTGCCAGCAGTTTACAGGTAGATGGCTACACCTTC. Amino acid sequence: CASSLQVDGYTF.

The chain employs TRBV7-2 and TRBJ2-5; 10 bases map to TRBD1. The V segment lost 5 bases and the J segment 3 bases; nucleotides outside the gene matches: 9. Germline CDR1 and CDR2: SGHTA and FQGNSA. This CDR3 is built from 16 residues. The CDR3 DNA is TGTGCCAGCAGCCTACCTCGGGACAGGGGAAAAGAGACCCAGTACTTC. This translates into CASSLPRDRGKETQYF.

As DNA, the CDR3 is TGCGCCAGCAGCTCCTCAGGGGATATTTTCTATGGCTACACCTTC. Encoded protein: CASSSSGDIFYGYTF. The chain links TRBV5-1 to TRBJ1-2; a weak D match, TRBD1 (6 bases). Germline V lookup: CDR1 SGHRS, CDR2 YFSETQ. V was pared by 3 bases and J by 4 bases, with 16 bases between. The CDR3 totals 15 residues.

This clone occurred a few times. The chain links TRBV11-2 to TRBJ2-1, with a possible D match to TRBD2 (6 bases). The CDR3 consists of 17 residues. With 5 bases removed from V and 8 bases from J, the gap between germline ends came to 25 bases. The germline gives CDR1 SGHAT, CDR2 FQNNGV. This CDR3 reads CASSPRAVPERAHEQFF. The CDR3 nucleotides read TGTGCCAGCAGCCCCAGGGCTGTTCCCGAGCGGGCCCATGAGCAGTTCTTC.

V is TRBV7-2 and J is TRBJ2-7; D may correspond to TRBD1 or TRBD2 (5 bases each). Trimming removed 3 bases from V and 0 bases from J, with 9 bases in between. Germline CDR1 is SGHTA and CDR2 is FQGNSA. This CDR3 contains 14 residues. The CDR3: CASSFGGGSYEQYF. In nucleotides, the CDR3 is TGTGCCAGCAGCTTTGGTGGGGGCTCCTACGAGCAGTACTTC. The full variable domain, rest sourced from reference TRBV7-2 and TRBJ2-7, is GAGVSQSPSNKVTEKGKDVELRCDPISGHTALYWYRQSLGQGLEFLIYFQGNSAPDKSGLPSDRFSAERTGGSVSTLTIQRTQQEDSAVYLCASSFGGGSYEQYFGPGTRLTVT.

The chain has TRBV5-3 and TRBJ2-7; 7 positions agree with TRBD2. TRBV5-3 is labeled an ORF, and its function is uncertain. This CDR3 has 18 residues. V trimming: 4 bases; J trimming: 4 bases; junction bases outside the gene matches: 20. CDR3 nucleotides: TGTGCCAGAAGCCAAAGAGCACTAGCGCCTTACCGCCGATACGAGCAGTACTTC. Its translation: CARSQRALAPYRRYEQYF.